Listed below are T cell receptor beta chains from one sample, sequenced in a study of cytomegalovirus exposure and HLA in healthy donors. Only in-frame clones appear in the TCRdb table, and some are missing; sequencing was by immunoSEQ multiplex PCR. The sample records approximately 79,000 clones, 74% being singletons. Sequencing was performed on PBMCs. All receptors come from a middle-aged man in good health and CMV-seropositive. Each CDR3 is given with its conserved first and last residue. A D gene is named only where the DNA matches it firmly. Clone size is not always given. Where it is, it says once, few, many or a class for expanded clones.

d_gene	abundance	v_gene	j_gene	CDR3aa	CDR3nt
NA	NA	TRBV2	TRBJ1-3	CASRGAGDSGNTIYF	TGTGCCAGCAGAGGTGCAGGGGACTCTGGAAACACCATATATTTT
NA	NA	TRBV19	TRBJ2-5	CASSIGPSGRFPETQYF	TGTGCCAGTAGTATAGGGCCGTCTGGGCGTTTCCCCGAGACCCAGTACTTC
NA	NA	TRBV28	TRBJ2-7	CASSVTSFYEQYF	TGTGCCAGCAGTGTGACAAGTTTCTACGAGCAGTACTTC
TRBD1	NA	TRBV18	TRBJ1-2	CASSGGQGPNGYTF	TGTGCCAGCTCGGGAGGACAGGGGCCTAATGGCTACACCTTC
NA	NA	TRBV19	TRBJ2-2	CASSMGRTGELFF	TGTGCCAGTAGTATGGGGCGGACCGGGGAGCTGTTTTTT
TRBD1	NA	TRBV6-5	TRBJ1-4	CASSPTGVLNEKLFF	TGTGCCAGCAGTCCTACAGGGGTCCTTAATGAAAAACTGTTTTTT
TRBD1	NA	TRBV19	TRBJ1-2	CASSFRTGDANYGYTF	TGTGCCAGTAGTTTTCGGACAGGCGACGCTAACTATGGCTACACCTTC
NA	NA	TRBV28	TRBJ1-5	CASRKGSGSNQPQHF	TGTGCCAGCAGGAAGGGCTCGGGAAGCAATCAGCCCCAGCATTTT
TRBD2	NA	TRBV5-5	TRBJ2-5	CASSLRYTAGLGETQYF	TGTGCCAGCAGCTTGCGTTATACTGCGGGACTAGGAGAGACCCAGTACTTC
TRBD1	few	TRBV7-9	TRBJ1-5	CSSSGDRADHQPQHF	TGTTCCAGCAGCGGGGACAGGGCCGATCATCAGCCCCAGCATTTT
TRBD2	NA	TRBV30	TRBJ2-3	CAWSVQAGSTDTQYF	TGTGCCTGGAGTGTCCAAGCGGGGAGCACAGATACGCAGTATTTT
NA	few	TRBV7-9	TRBJ1-6	CASSRATTGNSPLHF	TGTGCCAGCAGCCGGGCAACAACGGGGAATTCACCCCTCCACTTT
NA	NA	TRBV4-2	TRBJ1-1	CASSQDLGRGEAFF	TGTGCCAGCAGCCAAGATCTGGGGAGGGGAGAAGCTTTCTTT
NA	NA	TRBV6-1	TRBJ1-1	CATETAFTNTEAFF	TGTGCCACTGAGACAGCTTTTACGAACACTGAAGCTTTCTTT
NA	NA	TRBV10-1	TRBJ1-1	CASSVGTKNTEAFF	TGCGCCAGCAGTGTCGGGACAAAGAACACTGAAGCTTTCTTT
TRBD1	NA	TRBV10-2	TRBJ2-1	CASSHSTGFDEQFF	TGCGCCAGCAGTCATTCGACAGGGTTCGATGAGCAGTTCTTC